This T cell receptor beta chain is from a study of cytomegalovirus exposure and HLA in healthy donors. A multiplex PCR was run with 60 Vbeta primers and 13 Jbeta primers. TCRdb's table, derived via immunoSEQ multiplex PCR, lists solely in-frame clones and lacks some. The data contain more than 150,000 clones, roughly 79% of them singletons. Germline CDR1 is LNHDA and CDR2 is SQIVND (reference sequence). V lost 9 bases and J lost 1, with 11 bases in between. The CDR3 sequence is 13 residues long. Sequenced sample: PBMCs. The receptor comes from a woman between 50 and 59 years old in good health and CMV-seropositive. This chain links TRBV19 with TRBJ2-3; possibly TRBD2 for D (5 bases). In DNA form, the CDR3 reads TGTGCCAGCCTGTCCGGGGGCACAGATACGCAGTATTTT. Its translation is CASLSGGTDTQYF.